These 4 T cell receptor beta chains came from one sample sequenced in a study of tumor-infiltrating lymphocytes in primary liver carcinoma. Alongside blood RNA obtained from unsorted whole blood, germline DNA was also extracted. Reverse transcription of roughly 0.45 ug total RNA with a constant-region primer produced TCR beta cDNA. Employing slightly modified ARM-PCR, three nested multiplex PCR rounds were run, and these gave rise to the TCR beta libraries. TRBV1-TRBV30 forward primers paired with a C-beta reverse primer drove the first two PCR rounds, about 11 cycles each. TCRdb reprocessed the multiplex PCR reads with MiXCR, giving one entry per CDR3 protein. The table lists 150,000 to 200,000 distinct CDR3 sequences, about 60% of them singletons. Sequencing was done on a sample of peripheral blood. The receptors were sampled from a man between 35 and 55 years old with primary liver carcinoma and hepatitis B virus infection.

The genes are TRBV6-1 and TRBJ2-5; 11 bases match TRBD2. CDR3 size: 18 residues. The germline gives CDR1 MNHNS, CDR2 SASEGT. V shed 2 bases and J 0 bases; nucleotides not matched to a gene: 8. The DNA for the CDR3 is TGTGCCAGCAGTGAAACCCTTCTAGCGGGAGGTAACCAAGAGACCCAGTACTTC. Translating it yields CASSETLLAGGNQETQYF.

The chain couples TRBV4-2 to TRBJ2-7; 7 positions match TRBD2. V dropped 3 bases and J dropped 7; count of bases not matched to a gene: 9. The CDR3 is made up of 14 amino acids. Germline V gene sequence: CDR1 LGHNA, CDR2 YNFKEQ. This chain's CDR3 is CASSHPGPAGEQYF. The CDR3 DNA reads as TGTGCCAGCAGCCATCCCGGACCAGCGGGGGAGCAGTACTTC.

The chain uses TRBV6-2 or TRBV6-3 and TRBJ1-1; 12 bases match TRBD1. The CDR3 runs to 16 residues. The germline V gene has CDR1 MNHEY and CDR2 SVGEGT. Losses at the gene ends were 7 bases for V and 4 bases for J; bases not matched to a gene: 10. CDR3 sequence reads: CASTLEGQGAITEAFF. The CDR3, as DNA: TGTGCCAGCACTTTGGAGGGACAGGGGGCGATCACTGAAGCTTTCTTT.

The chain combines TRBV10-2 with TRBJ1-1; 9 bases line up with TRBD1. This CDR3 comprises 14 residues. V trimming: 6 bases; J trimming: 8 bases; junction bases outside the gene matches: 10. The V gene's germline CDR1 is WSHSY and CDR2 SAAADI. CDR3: CASRGPGQGPEAFF. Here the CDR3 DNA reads TGCGCCAGCAGAGGCCCGGGACAGGGTCCCGAAGCTTTCTTT.